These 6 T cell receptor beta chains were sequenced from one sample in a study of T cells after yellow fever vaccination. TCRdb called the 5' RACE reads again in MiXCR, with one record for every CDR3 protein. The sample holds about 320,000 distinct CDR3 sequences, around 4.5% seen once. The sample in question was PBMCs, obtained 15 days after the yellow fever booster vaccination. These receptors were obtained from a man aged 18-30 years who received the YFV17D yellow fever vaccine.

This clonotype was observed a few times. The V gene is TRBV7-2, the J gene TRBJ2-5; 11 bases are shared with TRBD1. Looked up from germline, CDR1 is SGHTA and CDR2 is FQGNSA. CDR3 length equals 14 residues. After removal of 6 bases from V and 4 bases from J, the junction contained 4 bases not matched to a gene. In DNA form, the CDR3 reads TGTGCCAGCAGGAGGGACAGGGGGTTAGAGACCCAGTACTTC. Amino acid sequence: CASRRDRGLETQYF.

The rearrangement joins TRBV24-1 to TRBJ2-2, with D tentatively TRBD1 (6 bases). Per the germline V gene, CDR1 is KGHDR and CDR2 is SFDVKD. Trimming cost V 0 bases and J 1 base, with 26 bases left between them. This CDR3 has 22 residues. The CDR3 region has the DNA TGTGCCACCAGTGATTTGCAAAGCCTATCAACAGGGATGGAAGGGAACACCGGGGAGCTGTTTTTT. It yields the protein CATSDLQSLSTGMEGNTGELFF.

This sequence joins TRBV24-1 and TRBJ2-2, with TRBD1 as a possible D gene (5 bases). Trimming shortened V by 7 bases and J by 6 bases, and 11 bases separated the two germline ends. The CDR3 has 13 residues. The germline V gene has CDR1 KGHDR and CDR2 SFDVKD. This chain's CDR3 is CATRGAYPGELFF. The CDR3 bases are TGTGCCACCAGAGGGGCTTATCCCGGGGAGCTGTTTTTT.

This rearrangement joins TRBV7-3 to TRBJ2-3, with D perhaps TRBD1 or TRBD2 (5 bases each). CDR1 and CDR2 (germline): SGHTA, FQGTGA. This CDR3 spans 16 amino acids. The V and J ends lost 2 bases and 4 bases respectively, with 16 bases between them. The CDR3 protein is CASSLLSGQEADTQYF. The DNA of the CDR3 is TGTGCCAGCAGCTTACTCTCGGGGCAGGAGGCAGATACGCAGTATTTT. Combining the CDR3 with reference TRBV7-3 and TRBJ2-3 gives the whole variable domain GAGVSQTPSNKVTEKGKYVELRCDPISGHTALYWYRQSLGQGPEFLIYFQGTGAADDSGLPNDRFFAVRPEGSVSTLKIQRTERGDSAVYLCASSLLSGQEADTQYFGPGTRLTVL.

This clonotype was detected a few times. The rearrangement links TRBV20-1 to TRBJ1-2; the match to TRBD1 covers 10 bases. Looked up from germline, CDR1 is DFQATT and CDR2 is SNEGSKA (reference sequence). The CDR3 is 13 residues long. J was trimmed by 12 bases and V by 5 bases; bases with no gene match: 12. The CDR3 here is CSAEEVPGQGNTF. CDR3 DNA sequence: TGCAGTGCTGAAGAGGTCCCGGGACAGGGGAACACCTTC.

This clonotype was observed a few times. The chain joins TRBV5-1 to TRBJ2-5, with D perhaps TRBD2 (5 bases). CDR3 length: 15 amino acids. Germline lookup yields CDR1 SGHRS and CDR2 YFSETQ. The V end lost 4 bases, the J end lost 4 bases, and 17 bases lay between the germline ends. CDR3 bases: TGCGCCAGCAGCGCGGGCCCGGTAGGAGCAGAGACCCAGTACTTC. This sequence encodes CASSAGPVGAETQYF.